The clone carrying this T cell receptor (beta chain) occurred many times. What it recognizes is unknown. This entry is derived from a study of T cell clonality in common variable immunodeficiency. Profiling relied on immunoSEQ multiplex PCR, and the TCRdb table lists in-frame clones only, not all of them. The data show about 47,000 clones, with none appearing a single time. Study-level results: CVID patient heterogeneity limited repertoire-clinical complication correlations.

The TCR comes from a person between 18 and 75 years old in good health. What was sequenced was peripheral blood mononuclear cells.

The covered CDR3 bases are TGTGCCAGCAGTGCCAGGACAGGGGTTACAGAGACC. Translating it yields CASSARTGVTET. The full CDR3 is CASSARTGVTETQYF. V and J are TRBV2 and TRBJ2-5; 9 positions agree with TRBD1. With the read ending 3 residues before the CDR3 end, the germline J gene is used to fill in that end. The germline CDR1 and CDR2 sequences are SNHLY and FYNNEI. V lost 4 bases, J lost 4 bases, and 7 bases stayed unmatched. The CDR3 is made up of 15 amino acids.